This TCR beta chain was sequenced during a study of blood T cell repertoires in COVID-19. Seattle researchers signed up patients amid active infection and tracked them longitudinally. The sample holds one count of this clone. The repertoire was sequenced with immunoSEQ multiplex PCR; TCRdb's copy has only in-frame clones and lacks some. Counted here are 350,000 or so clones, 88% occurring once; the ten biggest clones make up approximately 1.6%. Germline CDR1 is SGHTA and CDR2 is FQGNSA. CDR3 length: 14 residues. The ends lost 5 bases at V and 4 bases at J; junction bases unmatched: 5. The J gene is TRBJ2-3, the V gene TRBV7-2; 8 positions match TRBD1. Sequencing was carried out using peripheral blood. This TCR derives from a woman in her 30s with COVID-19, enrolled during active disease. DNA for the CDR3: TGTGCCAGCAGCCTGGGACAGGTTCCAGATACGCAGTATTTT. It specifies CASSLGQVPDTQYF.